A selection of T cell receptor beta chains follows, all from one sample in a study of OX40 agonist ivuxolimab in advanced cancers. Data came from immunoSEQ multiplex PCR; TCRdb stores just in-frame clones and leaves some out. The repertoire holds about 79,000 clones, with 88% as singletons. The sample consisted of CD4+ or CD8+ T cells sorted from blood, taken in a trial of the OX40 agonist ivuxolimab. These receptors were taken from an adult with an advanced solid tumor such as melanoma, head and neck, liver or kidney cancer. The CDR3 runs from the conserved cysteine through the conserved F or W. D genes are given only for firm matches. The size entry is marked missing in some rows and otherwise reads once, few, many or a size class.

D gene: -
J gene: TRBJ1-4
clone size: -
V gene: TRBV29-1
CDR3 protein: CSVAERSNEKLFF
CDR3 DNA: TGCAGCGTTGCTGAGCGGAGTAATGAAAAACTGTTTTTT

D gene: TRBD1
J gene: TRBJ2-7
clone size: once
V gene: TRBV5-6
CDR3 protein: CASSSGTGEHEQYF
CDR3 DNA: TGTGCCAGCAGTTCCGGGACAGGGGAACACGAGCAGTACTTC

D gene: -
J gene: TRBJ2-6
clone size: -
V gene: TRBV5-8
CDR3 protein: CASSFRSNSGANVLTF
CDR3 DNA: TGTGCCAGCAGCTTCAGGTCCAATTCTGGGGCCAACGTCCTGACTTTC

D gene: TRBD1
J gene: TRBJ1-1
clone size: -
V gene: TRBV5-1
CDR3 protein: CASSLGDRGITEAFF
CDR3 DNA: TGCGCCAGCAGCTTGGGGGACAGGGGGATCACTGAAGCTTTCTTT

D gene: -
J gene: TRBJ1-1
clone size: -
V gene: TRBV30
CDR3 protein: CAWSYRAQAFF
CDR3 DNA: TGTGCCTGGAGTTACCGGGCCCAAGCTTTCTTT

D gene: TRBD2
J gene: TRBJ2-7
clone size: few
V gene: TRBV7-6
CDR3 protein: CASSLDSGRFNEQYF
CDR3 DNA: TGTGCCAGCAGCTTAGACAGCGGGAGGTTCAACGAGCAGTACTTC

D gene: TRBD2
J gene: TRBJ2-1
clone size: -
V gene: TRBV5-4
CDR3 protein: CASSLQAGGGNEQFF
CDR3 DNA: TGTGCCAGCAGCTTACAAGCGGGAGGGGGGAATGAGCAGTTCTTC

D gene: TRBD1
J gene: TRBJ1-2
clone size: -
V gene: TRBV6-5
CDR3 protein: CASSDSTGLYGYTF
CDR3 DNA: TGTGCCAGCAGTGATTCGACAGGGCTTTATGGCTACACCTTC

D gene: TRBD1
J gene: TRBJ1-2
clone size: -
V gene: TRBV5-1
CDR3 protein: CASSLGPDRPGYTF
CDR3 DNA: TGCGCCAGCAGCTTGGGCCCGGACAGGCCTGGCTACACCTTC

D gene: TRBD2
J gene: TRBJ2-1
clone size: -
V gene: TRBV19
CDR3 protein: CASSSTSGSSYNEQFF
CDR3 DNA: TGTGCCAGTAGTAGTACTAGCGGGAGCTCCTACAATGAGCAGTTCTTC

D gene: -
J gene: TRBJ1-3
clone size: -
V gene: TRBV7-2
CDR3 protein: CASSKKGLQSSGNTIYF
CDR3 DNA: TGTGCCAGCAGCAAAAAGGGACTTCAGAGCTCTGGAAACACCATATATTTT

D gene: -
J gene: TRBJ1-4
clone size: once
V gene: TRBV19
CDR3 protein: CASSNRQSNEKLFF
CDR3 DNA: TGTGCCAGTAGTAACAGACAGAGTAATGAAAAACTGTTTTTT

D gene: -
J gene: TRBJ1-1
clone size: -
V gene: TRBV5-1
CDR3 protein: CASSYDSMNTEAFF
CDR3 DNA: TGCGCCAGCAGCTACGACAGCATGAACACTGAAGCTTTCTTT

D gene: TRBD1
J gene: TRBJ2-3
clone size: few
V gene: TRBV30
CDR3 protein: CAWSSGQWGERDTQYF
CDR3 DNA: TGTGCCTGGAGCTCGGGACAGTGGGGCGAACGAGATACGCAGTATTTT

D gene: -
J gene: TRBJ1-6
clone size: once
V gene: TRBV30
CDR3 protein: CAWTKSLNSPLHF
CDR3 DNA: TGTGCCTGGACCAAGTCCCTTAATTCACCCCTCCACTTT

D gene: -
J gene: TRBJ1-1
clone size: -
V gene: TRBV18
CDR3 protein: CASSPTIRPNTEAFF
CDR3 DNA: TGTGCCAGCTCACCGACGATCAGACCGAACACTGAAGCTTTCTTT

D gene: -
J gene: TRBJ2-1
clone size: -
V gene: TRBV2
CDR3 protein: CASSVFDEQFF
CDR3 DNA: TGTGCCAGCAGTGTTTTCGATGAGCAGTTCTTC

D gene: -
J gene: TRBJ2-7
clone size: -
V gene: TRBV6-5
CDR3 protein: CASRRTYEQYF
CDR3 DNA: TGTGCCAGCAGGAGGACTTACGAGCAGTACTTC

D gene: TRBD1
J gene: TRBJ1-1
clone size: -
V gene: TRBV29-1
CDR3 protein: CSVEDDRGWTEAFF
CDR3 DNA: TGCAGCGTTGAAGATGACAGGGGTTGGACTGAAGCTTTCTTT

D gene: TRBD2
J gene: TRBJ2-1
clone size: -
V gene: TRBV27
CDR3 protein: CASSSGGAGDVSPFF
CDR3 DNA: TGTGCCAGCAGTTCGGGGGGGGCTGGGGACGTCAGCCCGTTCTTC

D gene: TRBD2
J gene: TRBJ2-4
clone size: -
V gene: TRBV5-1
CDR3 protein: CASSLLATSGTKNIQYF
CDR3 DNA: TGCGCCAGCAGCTTGCTTGCGACTAGCGGGACCAAAAACATTCAGTACTTC

D gene: -
J gene: TRBJ2-1
clone size: -
V gene: TRBV11-1
CDR3 protein: CASSLNEENEQFF
CDR3 DNA: TGTGCCAGCAGCTTAAACGAGGAAAATGAGCAGTTCTTC

D gene: TRBD2
J gene: TRBJ2-1
clone size: -
V gene: TRBV11-2
CDR3 protein: CASSLSGGPLGEQFF
CDR3 DNA: TGTGCCAGCAGCTTATCGGGAGGGCCTTTGGGGGAGCAGTTCTTC

D gene: -
J gene: TRBJ2-4
clone size: -
V gene: TRBV28
CDR3 protein: CASSQGQGAGIQYF
CDR3 DNA: TGTGCCAGCAGCCAAGGGCAGGGCGCAGGCATTCAGTACTTC

D gene: -
J gene: TRBJ2-5
clone size: -
V gene: TRBV5-1
CDR3 protein: CASRDQGTLRETQYF
CDR3 DNA: TGCGCCAGCAGAGACCAGGGGACCCTCAGGGAGACCCAGTACTTC

D gene: TRBD1
J gene: TRBJ2-3
clone size: -
V gene: TRBV5-1
CDR3 protein: CASSLSRGLDTQYF
CDR3 DNA: TGCGCCAGCAGCTTGAGTAGGGGGCTTGATACGCAGTATTTT

D gene: TRBD1
J gene: TRBJ2-7
clone size: -
V gene: TRBV6-1
CDR3 protein: CASSARDSYEQYF
CDR3 DNA: TGTGCCAGCAGTGCCCGGGACAGCTACGAGCAGTACTTC

D gene: TRBD2
J gene: TRBJ2-5
clone size: -
V gene: TRBV28
CDR3 protein: CASVRGGTSGHGGETQYF
CDR3 DNA: TGTGCCAGCGTAAGGGGAGGGACTAGCGGACATGGGGGGGAGACCCAGTACTTC